This T cell receptor beta chain was sequenced in a study of shared clonotypes between healthy human individuals. As for this clone: Other nucleotide sequences from this sample produce the same CDR3.

Germline CDR1 reads GTSNPN; CDR2 reads SVGIG (reference sequence). Trimming removed 1 base from V and 5 bases from J, with 6 bases in between. The CDR3 has 12 residues. Genomic DNA (from each subset) was split evenly across several immunoSEQ plates. Produced via immunoSEQ multiplex PCR; TCRdb's table is partial and in-frame only. The sample contains some 2.1 million clones, about 95% of which appear only once. Naivety among CD8 cells was defined by CD45RO negativity and positive CCR7 selection, thereby excluding terminally differentiated effector memory CD45RA+ cells. This chain connects TRBV30 to TRBJ2-1; D is unresolved. The sequenced material came from naive CD8+ T cells sorted from blood. The receptor comes from a young man in good health. The CDR3, as DNA: TGTGCCTGGAGTGGACTTAACAATGAGCAGTTCTTC. It specifies CAWSGLNNEQFF.